The 25 T cell receptor beta chains in this list originate from one sample, sequenced in a study of cytomegalovirus exposure and HLA in healthy donors. The PCR had 60 Vbeta and 13 Jbeta primers. Produced via immunoSEQ multiplex PCR; TCRdb's table is partial and in-frame only. The sample includes fewer than 200,000 clones, around 80% of them seen just once. The sequencing sample was made of PBMCs. These receptors were obtained from a woman between 50 and 59 years old in good health and CMV-seropositive.

This sequence joins TRBV4-2 and TRBJ2-1; a possible D gene is TRBD2 (6 bases). CDR3 length equals 13 residues. Per germline, CDR1 LGHNA and CDR2 YNFKEQ. Trimming stripped 4 bases from V and 3 bases from J, with 7 bases between. The CDR3 nucleotides read TGTGCCAGCAGCCGGGACTTCTACAATGAGCAGTTCTTC. Translated: CASSRDFYNEQFF.

The chain uses TRBV18 and TRBJ2-1; the match to TRBD1 covers 7 bases. CDR3 length equals 14 residues. J lost 10 bases, V lost 3 bases, and 9 bases had no gene match. Germline V lookup: CDR1 KGHSH, CDR2 LQKENI. The CDR3 loop reads CASSPPTGHGEQFF. The CDR3 DNA reads TGTGCCAGCTCACCCCCGACAGGGCATGGAGAGCAGTTCTTC.

On this clone itself: A read error may account for a junction end that differs from germline. J is TRBJ1-2 and V is TRBV4-3, with TRBD1 as a possible D gene (6 bases). The CDR3 consists of 15 residues. The germline V gene encodes CDR1 LGHNA and CDR2 YSLEER. DNA of the CDR3: TGCGCCAGCAACCAAGATTTCACAGGGAACTATGGCTACACCTTC. It translates to CASNQDFTGNYGYTF.

The table lists this clone with a count of one. The chain combines TRBV11-2 with TRBJ2-7; 12 nucleotides agree with TRBD2. Germline values: CDR1 SGHAT, CDR2 FQNNGV. V was clipped by 4 bases and J by 3 bases; unmatched bases: 10. This CDR3 comprises 17 residues. This CDR3 is CASSSSLLAGGGYEQYF. CDR3 DNA sequence: TGTGCCAGCAGCTCCAGTCTCCTAGCGGGAGGGGGCTACGAGCAGTACTTC.

This clone was observed a single time. The chain combines TRBV9 with TRBJ2-2, with 9 nucleotides matching TRBD1. J gave up 6 bases and V 4 bases, and 7 bases lay outside the gene matches. The germline V gene has CDR1 SGDLS and CDR2 YYNGEE. This CDR3 comprises 15 residues. CDR3 sequence: CASSLGTGRAGELFF. The CDR3 DNA is TGTGCCAGCAGCCTCGGGACAGGGAGGGCCGGGGAGCTGTTTTTT.

The chain recombines TRBV5-6 with TRBJ2-3; TRBD2 is a possible D gene (6 bases). The CDR3 consists of 16 residues. V lost 4 bases and J lost 0, with 15 bases in between. Germline V lookup: CDR1 SGHDT, CDR2 YYEEEE. This CDR3 reads CASSRTSFLSTDTQYF. The CDR3, as DNA: TGTGCCAGCAGCCGTACTAGCTTCCTAAGCACAGATACGCAGTATTTT.

V usage is TRBV7-9 and J usage is TRBJ1-2, with a weak D call TRBD1 (6 bases). The CDR3 loop spans 13 amino acids. V gave up 5 bases and J gave up 6 bases, with 13 bases separating them. Per the germline V gene, CDR1 is SEHNR and CDR2 is FQNEAQ (reference sequence). Here the CDR3 reads CASSPGQYNGYTF. The CDR3 coding sequence is TGTGCCAGCAGCCCCGGACAGTACAATGGCTACACCTTC.

The chain uses TRBV19 and TRBJ2-5, with a tentative D call TRBD2 (6 bases). CDR1 and CDR2 (germline): LNHDA, SQIVND (reference sequence). Trimming removed 1 base at V and 5 bases at J, with 14 bases between. The CDR3 has 15 residues. The CDR3 DNA reads as TGTGCCAGTAGTATAGGGAGGGGTCTTACGGAGACCCAGTACTTC. This codes for CASSIGRGLTETQYF.

This clone was found once. V and J are TRBV29-1 and TRBJ1-1; 11 bases are shared with TRBD1. Trimming took 4 bases from V and 4 from J; bases not matched to a gene: 14. Germline CDR1 reads SQVTM; CDR2 reads ANQGSEA. The CDR3 length is 17 residues. This chain's CDR3 is CSVGGTGQGAILTEAFF. The CDR3, as DNA: TGCAGCGTTGGAGGAACAGGACAGGGGGCTATACTCACTGAAGCTTTCTTT.

V is TRBV19 and J is TRBJ2-7; 9 bases line up with TRBD1. The CDR3 is made up of 14 amino acids. In germline, CDR1 is LNHDA, CDR2 SQIVND (reference sequence). V trimming: 3 bases; J trimming: 5 bases; junction bases outside the gene matches: 5. The CDR3 sequence: CASSMTGGFHEQYF. The CDR3 DNA follows: TGTGCCAGTAGTATGACAGGGGGTTTCCACGAGCAGTACTTC.

The rearrangement links TRBV19 to TRBJ1-1; 7 nucleotides match TRBD1. With 5 bases clipped from V and 1 base from J, the junction kept 4 bases outside the gene matches. Germline V gene lookup returns CDR1 LNHDA and CDR2 SQIVND (reference sequence). The CDR3 totals 14 residues. CDR3 sequence reads: CASSLGQSNTEAFF. CDR3 coding DNA: TGTGCCAGTAGTCTGGGACAGTCGAACACTGAAGCTTTCTTT.

The rearrangement joins TRBV11-2 to TRBJ1-4, with a possible D match to TRBD1 (6 bases). Deletions cut 6 bases from V and 4 bases from J, with 12 bases between. The germline gives CDR1 SGHAT, CDR2 FQNNGV. CDR3 size: 14 residues. CDR3 region: CASRTTGSNEKLFF. Written as DNA, the CDR3 is TGTGCCAGCAGAACGACAGGAAGTAATGAAAAACTGTTTTTT.

This clone was detected a few times. The V gene is TRBV5-1, the J gene TRBJ1-2; 8 bases line up with TRBD1. The germline V gene encodes CDR1 SGHRS and CDR2 YFSETQ. Trimming at V came to 0 bases and at J to 4 bases, leaving 2 bases not matched to a gene. The length of the CDR3 is 14 residues. The CDR3 spells CASSLGQGIYGYTF. The CDR3 DNA reads TGCGCCAGCAGCTTGGGACAGGGGATCTATGGCTACACCTTC.

The rearrangement links TRBV7-2 to TRBJ1-2, with a possible D match to TRBD1 (5 bases). Germline CDR1 reads SGHTA; CDR2 reads FQGNSA. Trimming left V 3 bases short and J 8 bases short, with 13 bases between. The CDR3 runs 13 residues. The CDR3 is CASSFNTGGGYTF. As DNA, the CDR3 is TGTGCCAGCAGCTTCAACACGGGGGGGGGCTACACCTTC.

The chain is built from TRBV19 and TRBJ2-7; a possible D gene is TRBD1 (5 bases). Germline V gene sequence: CDR1 LNHDA, CDR2 SQIVND (reference sequence). With 5 bases removed from V and 2 bases from J, the gap between germline ends came to 16 bases. The CDR3 has 15 amino acids. CDR3 nucleotides: TGTGCCAGTAGTCCCGACAGCCGCTCCACCTACGAGCAGTACTTC. Protein: CASSPDSRSTYEQYF.

The rearrangement links TRBV30 to TRBJ2-7; tentatively, D is TRBD2 (5 bases). Trimming cost V 5 bases and J 1 base, with 9 bases left between them. Germline loops: CDR1 GTSNPN, CDR2 SVGIG (reference sequence). This CDR3 has 12 residues. The chain's CDR3 is CAWDSGSYEQYF. CDR3 nucleotides: TGTGCCTGGGATTCGGGGTCCTACGAGCAGTACTTC. The complete variable domain, with remaining parts taken from reference TRBV30 and TRBJ2-7, reads SQTIHQWPATLVQPVGSPLSLECTVEGTSNPNLYWYRQAAGRGLQLLFYSVGIGQISSEVPQNLSASRPQDRQFILSSKKLLLSDSGFYLCAWDSGSYEQYFGPGTRLTVT.

This chain joins TRBV19 and TRBJ1-4; D is undetermined. The CDR3 extends over 14 amino acids. The germline CDR1 and CDR2 sequences are LNHDA and SQIVND (reference sequence). The V end was cut by 5 bases, the J end by 8 bases, with 15 bases between. Here the CDR3 reads CASSPLNEEEKLFF. CDR3 DNA sequence: TGTGCCAGTAGTCCACTTAATGAGGAGGAAAAACTGTTTTTT.

The chain joins TRBV19 to TRBJ2-5, with unresolved D. The J call could be wrong; TRBJ2-7 is a better fit for the DNA end. Germline-derived CDR1 and CDR2 are LNHDA and SQIVND (reference sequence). The CDR3 covers 14 residues. This chain's CDR3 is CASSTALSSYEQYF. The CDR3 DNA is TGTGCCAGTAGTACAGCGCTCAGCTCCTACGAGCAGTACTTC.

The chain is built from TRBV6-4 and TRBJ2-2, with 9 bases identical to TRBD1. The germline gives CDR1 MRHNA, CDR2 SNTAGT. The V segment lost 8 bases and the J segment 6 bases; nucleotides outside the gene matches: 10. The CDR3 runs 15 residues. The CDR3: CASSPGQGFSGELFF. The CDR3 DNA reads as TGTGCCAGCTCTCCGGGACAGGGCTTTTCCGGGGAGCTGTTTTTT.

This chain links TRBV9 with TRBJ2-3; TRBD1 is a possible D gene (6 bases). This CDR3 spans 15 amino acids. V shed 0 bases and J shed 4 bases, with 12 bases lying between them. Germline CDR1 SGDLS, CDR2 YYNGEE. The CDR3: CASSVVSEGADTQYF. Here the CDR3 DNA reads TGTGCCAGCAGCGTAGTTAGCGAGGGGGCAGATACGCAGTATTTT.

The gene calls are TRBV6-4 and TRBJ2-3; 7 bases line up with TRBD2. The CDR3 is made up of 15 amino acids. J lost 4 bases, V lost 4 bases, and 8 bases had no gene match. Germline CDR1 and CDR2: MRHNA and SNTAGT. CDR3 in DNA: TGTGCCAGCAGTGTCGAGAGCGGGGCCTCAGATACGCAGTATTTT. Translating it yields CASSVESGASDTQYF.

The genes are TRBV2 and TRBJ2-2; no clear D gene. This CDR3 is 12 amino acids long. Germline V gene data show CDR1 as SNHLY and CDR2 as FYNNEI. Between the trimmed V and J ends, which lost 6 bases and 5 bases, there was a span of 7 bases. The CDR3 sequence is CASRRSTGELFF. The DNA for the CDR3 is TGTGCCAGCAGGCGCTCTACCGGGGAGCTGTTTTTT.

J is TRBJ2-7 and V is TRBV6-5, with 9 bases lining up with TRBD1. This CDR3 spans 15 amino acids. Germline trimming cut 0 bases from V and 3 bases from J; bases unmatched to any gene: 3. Germline loops: CDR1 MNHEY, CDR2 SVGAGI. The CDR3 loop reads CASSYSGTGFYEQYF. In nucleotides, the CDR3 is TGTGCCAGCAGTTACTCGGGGACAGGGTTCTACGAGCAGTACTTC.

The V and J genes are TRBV19 and TRBJ1-1; D call uncertain. This CDR3 comprises 13 residues. The V gene's germline CDR1 is LNHDA and CDR2 SQIVND (reference sequence). The ends were cut back, 6 bases at V and 0 bases at J, with 8 bases in the middle. CDR3 loop: CASRGGMNTEAFF. CDR3 nucleotide sequence: TGTGCCAGTAGGGGAGGCATGAACACTGAAGCTTTCTTT. Based on the CDR3 plus reference TRBV19 and TRBJ1-1, the full variable domain is DGGITQSPKYLFRKEGQNVTLSCEQNLNHDAMYWYRQDPGQGLRLIYYSQIVNDFQKGDIAEGYSVSREKKESFPLTVTSAQKNPTAFYLCASRGGMNTEAFFGQGTRLTVV.

V usage is TRBV7-8 and J usage is TRBJ1-6; D uncertain. V was pared by 1 base and J by 5 bases, with 12 bases between. Germline V lookup: CDR1 SGHVS, CDR2 FQNEAQ. This CDR3 is 16 amino acids long. The CDR3 DNA reads TGTGCCAGCAGCTTAGTGTACCCCGGGGATAATTCACCCCTCCACTTT. Translation gives CASSLVYPGDNSPLHF.